Presented here are 2 T cell receptor beta chains from one specimen sequenced in a study of cytomegalovirus exposure and HLA in healthy donors. Primers for the PCR totalled 60 Vbeta and 13 Jbeta. Only in-frame clones appear in the TCRdb table, and some are missing; sequencing was by immunoSEQ multiplex PCR. The table records about 84,000 clones, 55% to 70% of them present only once. The sequencing sample was made of PBMCs. These receptors were collected from a woman between 40 and 50 years old in good health and CMV-seropositive.

V gene TRBV7-9 combines with J gene TRBJ2-5; no reliable D call. The J call may be mistaken, given a closer DNA end match to TRBJ2-7. This CDR3 region has 13 residues. Per germline, CDR1 SEHNR and CDR2 FQNEAQ (reference sequence). CDR3 in amino acids: CASSLYQVGEQYF. The CDR3 DNA reads TGTGCCAGCAGCTTATACCAGGTGGGCGAGCAGTACTTC.

The rearrangement links TRBV6-1 to TRBJ1-2, with 8 bases identical to TRBD1. Trimming at V came to 5 bases and at J to 1 base, leaving 3 bases not matched to a gene. There are 14 residues in the CDR3. In germline, CDR1 is MNHNS, CDR2 SASEGT. This CDR3 is CASSLDRGNYGYTF. CDR3 coding DNA: TGTGCCAGCAGTCTAGACAGGGGTAACTATGGCTACACCTTC.